The source of this T cell receptor beta chain is a study of blood T cell repertoires in COVID-19. Study in general: Researchers got acute and convalescent COVID-19 samples from the United States, Italy and Spain. From T cells, B-cell-depleted T cells, or PBMCs came the material, which was cDNA or gDNA.

Only in-frame clones appear in the TCRdb table, and some are missing; sequencing was by immunoSEQ multiplex PCR. The table has approximately 200,000 clones, 75% to 90% seen once. The CDR3 length is 17 residues. V dropped 0 bases and J dropped 4; count of bases not matched to a gene: 6. Germline CDR1 KGHDR, CDR2 SFDVKD. The sequence was obtained from a man aged 25 to 45 with acute or convalescent COVID-19. The chain employs TRBV24-1 and TRBJ2-1; TRBD1 aligns across 9 bases. Sequenced input: peripheral blood. CDR3 coding DNA: TGTGCCACCAGTGATTTGGTTCCGGGACAGGGATACAATGAGCAGTTCTTC. Translation: CATSDLVPGQGYNEQFF.